This record covers a single T cell receptor (beta chain). Its target is not known. Germline V CDR1 and CDR2: DFQATT, SNEGSKA (reference sequence). CDR3 size: 14 residues. The data derive from a study of T cell clusters in autoimmune cytopenias. Study-wide background: TRB sequencing had a median approximately 53,000 reads and 2,000 to 3,000 distinct clonotypes per sample. Study results and caveats: The T cell clusters were defined only in silico, without experimental functional validation. Compared with active autoimmune hepatitis patients, healthy donors showed approximately 3-fold more exclusive TRB clusters. TRB repertoire shifts in secondary cytopenia and chronic lymphocytic leukemia mostly reflected lymphoma, not autoimmunity.

TRB rearrangements were amplified by touch-down multiplex PCR with mixed TRB-A/B primers. One entry per CDR3 protein, without DNA, is what TCRdb gives after re-calling the multiplex PCR reads. Here the sample table reports about 5,000 distinct CDR3 sequences. Each sample's input was 250 ng genomic DNA, roughly 38,000 genome equivalents. This chain connects TRBV20-1 to TRBJ2-3; the TCRdb call, TRBD2, lacks DNA for checking. Sequencing was performed on peripheral blood. This receptor was obtained from a human donor with an autoimmune cytopenia or autoimmune hepatitis (not recorded which). The CDR3 is CSASKSAAADTQYF.